This TCR beta chain was captured in a study of early T cells in non-severe SARS-CoV-2 infection. Study summary: It was bulk RNA from unsorted whole blood that was sequenced, and the chains were unpaired.

Germline CDR1 reads MNHEY; CDR2 reads SVGAGI. The CDR3 is 15 amino acids. V lost 2 bases to trimming and J lost 5 bases, with 12 bases between them. In the library, individual cDNA molecules carried attached unique molecular identifiers. A single record per CDR3 protein comes from TCRdb applying MiXCR to the 5' RACE reads. The table has approximately 33,000 distinct CDR3 sequences, around 5% seen once. Study-wide results and caveats: The matching step, a VDJdb search, favored anti-spike CD8 responses and missed private and CD4 specificities.

For this clonotype: Its antigen is unidentified.

The sequencing input was whole blood. This receptor was identified in an adult who was a healthcare worker with PCR-confirmed SARS-CoV-2 infection or an uninfected control (not recorded which). The rearrangement links TRBV6-5 to TRBJ2-2; a weak D match, TRBD2 (5 bases). The CDR3 DNA sequence: TGTGCCAGCAGTTACCAAGCGGCGATTACCGGGGAGCTGTTTTTT. This codes for CASSYQAAITGELFF.